The clone carrying this T cell receptor (beta chain) was counted once. This record belongs to a study of shared T cell receptors in the human thymus. The table came from immunoSEQ multiplex PCR; TCRdb's copy has only in-frame clones and leaves some out. Here the sample spans 600,000 to 900,000 clones, 80% to 90% being singletons. Trimming cost V 5 bases and J 1 base; bases outside gene matches: 11. This CDR3 contains 16 residues. The V gene's germline CDR1 is LNHDA and CDR2 SQIVND (reference sequence). The same specimen was also included in a second study, on human thymus T cells. This second study says: Samples came from healthy Finnish infants during open corrective cardiac surgery. Corrective heart surgery yielded resections, and these provided the thymus tissue. Apparent skewing of V and J gene usage characterized both thymic and blood repertoires. Related research found strongly overlapping thymic repertoires in unrelated individuals.

The J gene is TRBJ2-7, the V gene TRBV19; 7 bases line up with TRBD1. Source material: thymocytes. The receptor was isolated from a girl less than two years old with a congenital heart defect. The CDR3 coding sequence is TGTGCCAGTAGTCCAAGATGGACAGGTACGTCCTACGAGCAGTACTTC. Protein: CASSPRWTGTSYEQYF.